The rows below give T cell receptor beta chains drawn from one sample of a study of T cells in Graves' hyperthyroidism and ophthalmopathy. MiXCR, run by TCRdb on the multiplex PCR reads, gives a single entry per CDR3 protein. The table has about 480,000 distinct CDR3 sequences, 14% seen once. Material: blood. These receptors were obtained from a woman under 30 with Graves' hyperthyroidism. Both conserved end residues are part of each CDR3. Each record gives: V gene, clone size, J gene, D gene, CDR3 DNA, CDR3 protein. The D gene is left open where the match is weak. Size is omitted from some rows. Given values are once, few, many or a class for expanded clones.

TRBV19	many	TRBJ1-1	TRBD1	TGTGCCACCTGGGGACAGGGGAGGCAAGTGGGGAACACTGAAGCTTTCTTT	CATWGQGRQVGNTEAFF
TRBV7-9	many	TRBJ2-1	TRBD2	TGTGCCAGCATCTCCGGGACTAGCGGGGCGGGTGAGCAGTTCTTC	CASISGTSGAGEQFF
TRBV7-6	NA	TRBJ2-3	TRBD2	TGTGCCAGCAGCTTAGAAGGGACTAGCGGGAGAGCGGGCACAGATACGCAGTATTTT	CASSLEGTSGRAGTDTQYF
TRBV25-1	many	TRBJ1-2	NA	TGTGCCAGCAGGTTTGGAGGGGATATTGGCTACACCTTC	CASRFGGDIGYTF
TRBV19	many	TRBJ1-1	NA	TGTGCCAGTAGTATAGTCAGCAATGAAGCTTTCTTT	CASSIVSNEAFF
TRBV10-3	many	TRBJ1-2	NA	TGTGCCATCACGCAGGCTACCCGAGGAAACTATGGCTACACCTTC	CAITQATRGNYGYTF
TRBV5-1	NA	TRBJ2-5	NA	TGCGCCAGCAGCCAGCTCGGGGGGCTTTCAGAGACCCAGTACTTC	CASSQLGGLSETQYF
TRBV10-3	many	TRBJ2-1	NA	TGTGCCATCAGTGGCAGGGATACTACCTACAATGAGCAGTTCTTC	CAISGRDTTYNEQFF
TRBV4-1	few	TRBJ2-7	TRBD1	TGCGCCAGCAGCCAAGCCAGGGGGCCGTACGAGCAGTACTTC	CASSQARGPYEQYF
TRBV20-1	many	TRBJ2-2	NA	TGCAGTGCTAGACGGGACGGACCCGGGGAGCTGTTTTTT	CSARRDGPGELFF
TRBV6-1	NA	TRBJ1-5	NA	TGTGCCAGCAGTCCAAATGACAGAGCCCAGCATTTT	CASSPNDRAQHF
TRBV5-1	few	TRBJ2-1	NA	TGCGCCAGCAGCTTGGTCTTCAGCCGTGCCCATGTTTGGAATGAGCAGTTCTTC	CASSLVFSRAHVWNEQFF
TRBV9	few	TRBJ1-1	NA	TGTGCCAGCAGCGTAGGAGGCCAAGCCATGAACACTGAAGCTTTCTTT	CASSVGGQAMNTEAFF
TRBV18	many	TRBJ2-3	NA	TGTGCCAGCTCACCACGAACAGAACAAACAGATACGCAGTATTTT	CASSPRTEQTDTQYF
TRBV30	many	TRBJ1-2	NA	TGTGCCTGCCCCCCCGCCGGGACGCCCTATGGCTACACCTTC	CACPPAGTPYGYTF
TRBV7-9	many	TRBJ2-1	TRBD2	TGTGCCAGCAGCACCACCCGGACTAGCGCCCTTCGGGAGCAGTTCTTC	CASSTTRTSALREQFF
TRBV3-1	NA	TRBJ2-3	NA	TGTGCCAGCAGCACTTCACTCGGAGATACGCAGTATTTT	CASSTSLGDTQYF